These 32 T cell receptor beta chains were sequenced from one sample in a study of Graves' ophthalmopathy and Graves' hyperthyroidism. The study amplified TCR beta CDR3 regions using RNA transcripts. First-round RT-PCR used HTBI primers; second-round multiplex PCR followed. One entry per CDR3 protein results from TCRdb running MiXCR on the multiplex PCR reads. Found here are about 220,000 distinct CDR3 sequences, under 25% of them singletons; the top ten hold around 45%. The sample was peripheral blood. The source is a woman between 50 and 59 years old with Graves' ophthalmopathy.

Concerning this clonotype: This may be a read error, as it is one base from a much larger clone. The gene calls are TRBV6-2 or TRBV6-3 and TRBJ1-2; D uncertain. The CDR3 totals 13 residues. Trimming stripped 7 bases from V and 7 bases from J, with 16 bases between. CDR1 and CDR2 (germline): MNHEY, SVGEGT. The DNA of the CDR3 is TGTGCCAGCACACGCCCCCCGGACGCTGGCTACACCTTC. Translated: CASTRPPDAGYTF.

This clonotype was seen many times. The rearrangement links TRBV10-3 to TRBJ2-5; TRBD2 aligns across 7 bases. The CDR3 runs 14 residues. Per the germline V gene, CDR1 is ENHRY and CDR2 is SYGVKD. The V segment lost 8 bases and the J segment 1 base; nucleotides outside the gene matches: 7. The CDR3 nucleotides read TGTGCCATCGGTGGAGCGGGATTCCAAGAGACCCAGTACTTC. Encoded protein: CAIGGAGFQETQYF.

This clonotype was observed many times. V is TRBV29-1 and J is TRBJ2-7; 9 bases line up with TRBD1. CDR1 is SQVTM and CDR2 is ANQGSEA in the germline V gene. V shed 7 bases and J 5 bases; nucleotides not matched to a gene: 9. The CDR3 is 13 residues long. The chain's CDR3 is CSAAGDRANEQYF. In DNA, the CDR3 is TGCAGCGCCGCAGGGGACAGGGCGAACGAGCAGTACTTC.

In this sample, this clonotype turned up many times. V usage is TRBV10-3 and J usage is TRBJ1-6; the D is unclear. Trimming stripped 4 bases from V and 8 bases from J, with 12 bases between. The CDR3 has 14 amino acids. CDR1 is ENHRY, CDR2 SYGVKD, per germline. The CDR3 spells CAISVGGTDSPLHF. CDR3 in DNA: TGTGCCATCAGTGTTGGCGGAACCGATTCACCCCTCCACTTT.

Many counts were recorded for this clonotype. The V call is TRBV19, the J call TRBJ2-1, with D unresolved. With 3 bases removed from V and 4 bases from J, the gap between germline ends came to 7 bases. CDR1 is LNHDA, CDR2 SQIVND, per germline (reference sequence). CDR3 length: 13 residues. CDR3: CASSMVRYNEQFF. The CDR3 DNA follows: TGTGCCAGTAGTATGGTTCGATACAATGAGCAGTTCTTC.

This clonotype was picked up many times. The chain couples TRBV11-2 to TRBJ2-7; 8 bases agree with TRBD2. CDR3 length: 17 residues. Germline V gives CDR1 SGHAT, CDR2 FQNNGV. V shed 6 bases and J 7 bases; nucleotides not matched to a gene: 20. The CDR3 region has the DNA TGTGCCAGCAGTCGAGAGGGGGTCGGACTAGCAGTTGGTGAGCAGTACTTC. Translated: CASSREGVGLAVGEQYF.

This clonotype was found a few times. The chain employs TRBV3-1 and TRBJ2-2; unclear D gene. Per germline, CDR1 LGHDT and CDR2 YNNKEL (reference sequence). Trimming removed 11 bases at V and 7 bases at J, with 17 bases between. This CDR3 region has 13 residues. Written as DNA, the CDR3 is TGTGCCGCACTTGCTATTAATGGCGGGGAGCTGTTTTTT. Its protein product is CAALAINGGELFF.

This clonotype was seen a few times. The gene calls are TRBV18 and TRBJ1-5; 10 nucleotides line up with TRBD1. Germline trimming cut 4 bases from V and 0 bases from J; bases unmatched to any gene: 6. The germline CDR1 and CDR2 sequences are KGHSH and LQKENI. This CDR3 contains 17 residues. The CDR3 region is CASSLGQGGYSNQPQHF. The CDR3 DNA is TGTGCCAGCTCACTCGGACAGGGGGGGTATAGCAATCAGCCCCAGCATTTT.

This clonotype was seen many times. The chain couples TRBV7-3 to TRBJ2-7; 9 bases are a match to TRBD1. With V trimmed by 3 bases and J by 1 base, 1 base remained unmatched. The V gene's germline CDR1 is SGHTA and CDR2 FQGTGA. CDR3 length: 14 amino acids. For the CDR3, the DNA is TGTGCCAGCAGCTTGACAGGGGGTTCCTACGAGCAGTACTTC. Its protein is CASSLTGGSYEQYF.

This clonotype came up once. V gene TRBV2 combines with J gene TRBJ2-7, with D possibly being TRBD1 (6 bases). The closer fit of TRBJ2-1 to the DNA end suggests the J call may be wrong. The CDR3 consists of 14 residues. Germline CDR1 SNHLY, CDR2 FYNNEI. CDR3 amino acids: CASSVVQGAYEQFF. CDR3 in DNA: TGTGCCAGCAGTGTGGTACAGGGAGCCTACGAGCAGTTCTTC.

This clonotype was seen many times. The chain recombines TRBV30 with TRBJ1-5; 8 bases are a match to TRBD1. V lost 2 bases to trimming and J lost 4 bases; unmatched junction nucleotides: 1. This CDR3 has 13 residues. Germline V gene sequence: CDR1 GTSNPN, CDR2 SVGIG (reference sequence). The CDR3 DNA is TGTGCCTGGAGTAACAGGGGGAATCAGCCCCAGCATTTT. Its translation is CAWSNRGNQPQHF.

This sequence joins TRBV20-1 and TRBJ1-1; a possible D gene is TRBD1 (5 bases). Germline V gives CDR1 DFQATT, CDR2 SNEGSKA (reference sequence). This CDR3 is 15 amino acids long. V shed 1 base and J shed 1 base, with 13 bases lying between them. The CDR3: CSARVGGIENTEAFF. The CDR3 coding sequence is TGCAGTGCTAGAGTTGGGGGTATAGAGAACACTGAAGCTTTCTTT.

This clonotype was seen many times. The chain combines TRBV5-1 with TRBJ2-7, with TRBD1 matching 8 bases. Losses at the gene ends were 1 base for V and 0 bases for J; bases not matched to a gene: 3. Germline V gene lookup returns CDR1 SGHRS and CDR2 YFSETQ. The CDR3 spans 15 residues. The DNA for the CDR3 is TGCGCCAGCAGCTTGTCAGGGACAGGCTCCTACGAGCAGTACTTC. Its translation is CASSLSGTGSYEQYF.

This clonotype has at least ten counts. This sequence joins TRBV27 and TRBJ1-5, with D unclear. Germline V gene lookup returns CDR1 MNHEY and CDR2 SMNVEV (reference sequence). V shed 1 base and J shed 4 bases, with 11 bases lying between them. The CDR3 is made up of 15 amino acids. In DNA, the CDR3 is TGTGCCAGCAGTTTATTTCCGGACGGAAATCAGCCCCAGCATTTT. It is translated as CASSLFPDGNQPQHF.

This clonotype was counted many times. CDR3 residues: CSVEDMAGARYEQYF. CDR3 in DNA: TGCAGCGTTGAAGATATGGCAGGGGCTAGATACGAGCAGTACTTC. The rearrangement uses TRBV29-1 and TRBJ2-7; D is possibly TRBD1 (6 bases). Trimming stripped 0 bases from V and 4 bases from J, with 16 bases between. Germline V gives CDR1 SQVTM, CDR2 ANQGSEA. The CDR3 contains 15 residues.

The CDR3 region is CASTLTSDTGELFF. CDR3 sequence (DNA): TGTGCCAGCACCCTTACTTCGGACACCGGGGAGCTGTTTTTT. The chain links TRBV6-1 to TRBJ2-2; D uncertain. The CDR3 is 14 residues long. V was pared by 7 bases and J by 3 bases, with 12 bases between. Germline assignment: CDR1 MNHNS and CDR2 SASEGT.

This clonotype appeared a few times. The chain carries TRBV5-1 and TRBJ2-2; 9 nucleotides agree with TRBD2. CDR3 length: 16 amino acids. CDR1 and CDR2 from the germline V gene are SGHRS and YFSETQ. V lost 0 bases to trimming and J lost 7 bases; unmatched junction nucleotides: 7. The CDR3 sequence is CASSLDLSGSVGELFF. The CDR3 DNA sequence: TGCGCCAGCAGCTTGGACCTTAGCGGGAGCGTCGGGGAGCTGTTTTTT.

This clonotype has at least ten counts. One junction end does not reproduce the germline sequence, and a read error may be involved. The chain recombines TRBV6-2 or TRBV6-3 with TRBJ2-2; D uncertain. CDR1 and CDR2 (germline): MNHEY, SVGEGT. The length of the CDR3 is 15 residues. CDR3 sequence: CASSYDATNTEELFF. DNA for the CDR3: TGTGCCAGCAGTTACGACGCGACGAACACCGAGGAGCTGTTTTTT.

This chain connects TRBV11-2 to TRBJ2-5; 11 bases agree with TRBD2. The CDR3 length is 20 residues. V was clipped by 3 bases and J by 3 bases; unmatched bases: 18. Germline V gene lookup returns CDR1 SGHAT and CDR2 FQNNGV. The CDR3 loop is CASSFSHSRVAGGGEETQYF. CDR3 nucleotides: TGTGCCAGCAGCTTTAGTCATAGTAGAGTAGCGGGAGGGGGGGAAGAGACCCAGTACTTC. Variable domain in full (rest from reference TRBV11-2 and TRBJ2-5): EAGVAQSPRYKIIEKRQSVAFWCNPISGHATLYWYQQILGQGPKLLIQFQNNGVVDDSQLPKDRFSAERLKGVDSTLKIQPAKLEDSAVYLCASSFSHSRVAGGGEETQYFGPGTRLLVL.

Many counts were recorded for this clonotype. J is TRBJ1-5 and V is TRBV11-2; no definite D call. Germline assignment: CDR1 SGHAT and CDR2 FQNNGV. The CDR3 is made up of 12 amino acids. Trimming took off 0 bases at V and 9 bases at J, with 6 bases between the two ends. CDR3: CASSLDRGPQHF. DNA for the CDR3: TGTGCCAGCAGCTTAGATCGGGGGCCCCAGCATTTT.

The chain is built from TRBV19 and TRBJ1-1; 11 nucleotides agree with TRBD1. The junction had 11 bases not matched to a gene; V was cut back by 8 bases and J by 6 bases. This CDR3 spans 15 amino acids. Germline V gene lookup returns CDR1 LNHDA and CDR2 SQIVND (reference sequence). DNA of the CDR3: TGTGCCAGTTCCCGGACAGGGGGCTTGAGGGCTGAAGCTTTCTTT. Translated: CASSRTGGLRAEAFF. Drawing the rest from reference TRBV19 and TRBJ1-1, the complete variable domain is DGGITQSPKYLFRKEGQNVTLSCEQNLNHDAMYWYRQDPGQGLRLIYYSQIVNDFQKGDIAEGYSVSREKKESFPLTVTSAQKNPTAFYLCASSRTGGLRAEAFFGQGTRLTVV.

This clonotype was seen at least ten times. V usage is TRBV6-1 and J usage is TRBJ1-1; TRBD1 might be the D (5 bases). Germline lookup yields CDR1 MNHNS and CDR2 SASEGT. The CDR3 consists of 14 residues. V lost 7 bases and J lost 2, with 14 bases in between. CDR3: CASTRPGQNTEAFF. CDR3 nucleotides: TGTGCCAGCACCCGGCCAGGGCAAAACACTGAAGCTTTCTTT.

The sample holds many counts of this clonotype. This CDR3 is CASTTQGTGEQYF. CDR3 nucleotide sequence: TGTGCCAGCACCACGCAGGGTACTGGAGAGCAGTACTTC. This sequence joins TRBV28 and TRBJ2-7, with D possibly TRBD1 on 5 matching bases. Germline V lookup: CDR1 MDHEN, CDR2 SYDVKM. This CDR3 has 13 amino acids. Trimming cost V 7 bases and J 7 bases, with 17 bases left between them. Full variable domain (missing parts from reference TRBV28 and TRBJ2-7): DVKVTQSSRYLVKRTGEKVFLECVQDMDHENMFWYRQDPGLGLRLIYFSYDVKMKEKGDIPEGYSVSREKKERFSLILESASTNQTSMYLCASTTQGTGEQYFGPGTRLTVT.

This clonotype was observed at least ten times. The chain carries TRBV20-1 and TRBJ2-7; 11 bases align to TRBD2. With V trimmed by 5 bases and J by 1 base, 1 base remained unmatched. Germline assignment: CDR1 DFQATT and CDR2 SNEGSKA (reference sequence). The CDR3 is 13 amino acids. This chain's CDR3 is CSAGTSGSYEQYF. The DNA of the CDR3 is TGCAGTGCTGGGACTAGCGGATCCTACGAGCAGTACTTC.

In its sample, this clonotype was seen many times. The CDR3 is CASSGNIQYF. The CDR3 DNA reads TGTGCCAGCAGTGGGAACATTCAGTACTTC. V gene TRBV2 combines with J gene TRBJ2-4; unclear D gene. V was pared by 4 bases and J by 7 bases, with 2 bases between. There are 10 residues in the CDR3. Germline V gene lookup returns CDR1 SNHLY and CDR2 FYNNEI.

Ten or more counts support this clonotype. The rearrangement links TRBV2 to TRBJ2-7, with 7 bases matching TRBD2. The CDR3 totals 15 residues. Trimming took 8 bases from V and 0 from J; bases not matched to a gene: 10. The germline gives CDR1 SNHLY, CDR2 FYNNEI. CDR3 loop: CASGFGGTNSYEQYF. The CDR3 coding sequence is TGTGCCAGCGGGTTCGGAGGGACTAACTCCTACGAGCAGTACTTC.

This clonotype was observed many times. The chain combines TRBV4-1 with TRBJ1-2; D uncertain. The CDR3 totals 15 residues. With 0 bases removed from V and 0 bases from J, the gap between germline ends came to 8 bases. Germline V lookup: CDR1 MGHRA, CDR2 YSYEKL. CDR3 sequence reads: CASSQDAPTNYGYTF. DNA of the CDR3: TGCGCCAGCAGCCAAGACGCCCCAACTAACTATGGCTACACCTTC.

The genes are TRBV6-5 and TRBJ2-7; 9 positions agree with TRBD1. The CDR3 runs to 17 residues. CDR1 and CDR2 from the germline V gene are MNHEY and SVGAGI. Trimming took 1 base from V and 3 from J; bases not matched to a gene: 10. The CDR3 here is CASSYLEPGQGDYEQYF. CDR3 bases: TGTGCCAGCAGTTACTTAGAACCGGGACAGGGAGACTACGAGCAGTACTTC.

In this sample, this clonotype turned up a few times. This chain joins TRBV5-1 and TRBJ2-5, with 7 bases lining up with TRBD1. The CDR3 spans 14 residues. Germline-derived CDR1 and CDR2 are SGHRS and YFSETQ. Trimming cost V 4 bases and J 1 base; bases outside gene matches: 4. As DNA, the CDR3 is TGCGCCAGCAGCAGGGGACAGCTCCAAGAGACCCAGTACTTC. It translates to CASSRGQLQETQYF. Supplemented by reference TRBV5-1 and TRBJ2-5, the full variable domain reads KAGVTQTPRYLIKTRGQQVTLSCSPISGHRSVSWYQQTPGQGLQFLFEYFSETQRNKGNFPGRFSGRQFSNSRSEMNVSTLELGDSALYLCASSRGQLQETQYFGPGTRLLVL.

This clonotype was counted ten times or more. This chain uses TRBV9 with TRBJ1-3, with D uncertain. Trimming removed 2 bases from V and 0 bases from J, with 9 bases in between. The CDR3 spans 15 residues. Germline V gene sequence: CDR1 SGDLS, CDR2 YYNGEE. The CDR3 region is CASSVTGDSGNTIYF. The CDR3 bases are TGTGCCAGCAGCGTGACCGGAGACTCTGGAAACACCATATATTTT.

This clonotype was seen at least ten times. The rearrangement links TRBV12-3 or TRBV12-4 to TRBJ1-3; a possible D gene is TRBD1 (6 bases). V dropped 7 bases and J dropped 1 base, with 11 bases sitting between them. This CDR3 is built from 14 residues. The CDR3 DNA reads as TGTGCCAGCACCCGGAGGGGGTCTGGAAACACCATATATTTT. Translating it yields CASTRRGSGNTIYF.

This clonotype was observed at least ten times. This rearrangement joins TRBV6-5 to TRBJ1-3; D unclear. The CDR3 sequence is 13 residues long. Germline V gene lookup returns CDR1 MNHEY and CDR2 SVGAGI. The germline V and J ends were trimmed by 4 bases and 4 bases, with 8 bases remaining between them. The CDR3: CASSFLRGNTIYF. The CDR3 nucleotides read TGTGCCAGCAGTTTTCTCAGGGGAAACACCATATATTTT.